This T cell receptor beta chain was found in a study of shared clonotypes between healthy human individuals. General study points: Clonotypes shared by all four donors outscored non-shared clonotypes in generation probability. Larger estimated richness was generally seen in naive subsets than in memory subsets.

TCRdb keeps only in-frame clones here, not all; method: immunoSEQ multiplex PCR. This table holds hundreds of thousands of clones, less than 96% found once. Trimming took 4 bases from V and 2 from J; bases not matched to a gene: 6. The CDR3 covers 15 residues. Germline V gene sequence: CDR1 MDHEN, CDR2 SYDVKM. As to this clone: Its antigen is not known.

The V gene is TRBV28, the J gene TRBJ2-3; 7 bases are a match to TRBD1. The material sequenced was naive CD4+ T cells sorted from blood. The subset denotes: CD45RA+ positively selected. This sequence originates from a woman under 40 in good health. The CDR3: CASSSRDRNTDTQYF. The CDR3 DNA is TGTGCCAGCAGTTCCCGGGACAGAAACACAGATACGCAGTATTTT.